This TCR beta chain comes out of a study of T cells in Graves' hyperthyroidism and ophthalmopathy (dated by TCRdb to 2018 to 2020). Notes on the research overall: To identify TCR V-J signatures that set the groups apart, the researchers used a discovery cohort of 95 to 100 patients, made up of under 45 with Graves' ophthalmopathy and 55 to 65 with stable Graves' hyperthyroidism. An independent validation cohort of around 20 hyperthyroidism patients and about 15 patients who later progressed to ophthalmopathy tested prospective prediction of ophthalmopathy. The roughly 91 discovery patients were randomly split 7:3 into training and test sets. Thyroid tissue and blood T-cell repertoires from about six Graves' hyperthyroidism patients were also compared in the study. Once sampling was done, hyperthyroidism patients were given methimazole at a starting dose of 30 mg daily, whereas ophthalmopathy patients were given high-dose intravenous methylprednisolone. According to the paper, TCR Vbeta CDR3 sequencing was carried out on 135 peripheral blood samples, which came from under 50 ophthalmopathy, roughly 75 hyperthyroidism and some 17 progressor patients.

Any patient with an uncontrolled infection, another autoimmune disease, pregnancy or lactation was excluded. Diagnoses were established on the basis of clinical symptoms, serum thyroxine and TRAb, thyroid ultrasound, and orbital computed tomography. Total RNA was extracted using Trizol reagent, and RNA quality was assessed on an Agilent 2100 Bioanalyzer. The TCR beta CDR3 regions were amplified from RNA transcripts. The first round of RT-PCR for the TCR CDR3 was performed with the HTBI primer set and the Qiagen OneStep RT-PCR kit. Libraries were constructed in a second round of multiplex PCR, after which size selection and purification were performed. Libraries were sequenced paired-end with 100 bp reads on an Illumina HiSeq2000. As for the original processing: SOAPnuke was used to process the raw data, with reads discarded if the reads contained adapters or uncalled bases, had a mean Phred below 15, or lacked an exact constant-primer or identifier match. COPE v1.2.5 was used to merge the high-quality paired reads, and each unique nucleotide sequence was defined as a clonotype. Clonotypes were aligned to IMGT TRBV, TRBD and TRBJ reference segments using MiTCR v1.1. The analysis was restricted to V-J combinations with a frequency above 0.0001, which together covered about 99% of the repertoires. A TCS score was defined as the ratio between F50 (clonal expansion) and ExV (chaos), using BLOSUM62-based TCRdist between CDR3 peptides within each V-J. Welch's t-statistics and random forest reduced roughly 500 V-J features to 13, which were used in a naive Bayes classifier (R e1071). The Morisita-Horn index was used to measure how similar the thyroid and blood repertoires were. TCRdb's own reprocessing of the public reads used fastp at Q25 and MiXCR and kept productive beta chains. Duplicate CDR3 protein sequences are folded into a single record with the most common DNA and genes. The V and J calls reflect TCRdb's pipeline rather than the authors' work. For this sample the table gives 500,000 to 600,000 distinct CDR3 sequences, of which 46% were detected only once. Under 20% of the sample lies in the top ten.

Paper-wide results and their limitations: Most expanded thyroid clonotypes (frequency above 0.001) were also detected in blood, suggesting blood repertoires may reflect thyroid immune responses. In validation, progression to ophthalmopathy was predicted by the model with almost 71% sensitivity and around 76% specificity, a median of 6.5 months before onset. Sample size was not statistically predetermined, and blinding of investigators to group allocation was not performed. A 13 V-J signature model separated ophthalmopathy from stable hyperthyroidism, with around 90% sensitivity and about 81% specificity in cross-validation and 80%/75% in testing.

The sample holds many counts of this clonotype. Its antigen specificity is not known. Nothing much larger sits one base from this clone, and base qualities are not available. CDR1 and CDR2 (SGHRS, YFSETQ) derive from the germline V gene. The junction shows trimming of 4 bases on V and 0 bases on J, plus 14 bases between the germline ends. The CDR3 sequence holds 16 residues, the cysteine and phenylalanine included. CDR3 DNA only is kept here, 48 bases in frame from base 1. The chain is made from TRBV5-1 and TRBJ1-3, and perhaps TRBD1 as D gene, on 6 matching bases. Sample: peripheral blood or thyroid tissue (not recorded which). The TCR was taken from an adult woman with Graves' disease, either hyperthyroidism or ophthalmopathy (not recorded which). The nucleotide sequence is given as TGCGCCAGCAGCCGTAGCGGACAGAGCTCTGGAAACACCATATATTTT. This encodes CASSRSGQSSGNTIYF.